The next 18 T cell receptor beta chains were all read from a single sample in a study of CD8 T cells in ankylosing spondylitis. Findings and caveats of the study: There was a TCR beta motif, made of 7 to 9 highly homologous variants, that appeared characteristic of ankylosing spondylitis blood.

MiXCR, run by TCRdb on the 5' RACE reads, gives a single entry per CDR3 protein. The table lists fewer than 550,000 distinct CDR3 sequences, under 5.5% of them singletons, with approximately 3.5% in the top ten. Antigen specificity for these receptors is unknown. The sequenced sample consisted of blood, either unsorted or a sorted T cell fraction (not recorded which). These receptors came from a male donor with ankylosing spondylitis.

This clonotype was seen at least ten times. This chain connects TRBV18 to TRBJ1-5, with D possibly TRBD1 on 6 matching bases. Germline V gene data show CDR1 as KGHSH and CDR2 as LQKENI. V was trimmed by 6 bases and J by 5 bases, leaving 11 bases between them. The CDR3 has 13 amino acids. Here the CDR3 reads CASSQGLDQPQHF. The CDR3 DNA sequence: TGTGCCAGCTCCCAGGGGTTAGATCAGCCCCAGCATTTT.

The chain links TRBV15 to TRBJ2-7; D uncertain. Trimming took 5 bases from V and 4 from J, leaving 12 bases between them. Germline CDR1 reads LNHNV; CDR2 reads YYDKDF (reference sequence). The CDR3 is 13 residues long. The CDR3 region is CATSPERVYEQYF. CDR3 nucleotide sequence: TGTGCCACCAGCCCAGAACGGGTTTACGAGCAGTACTTC.

This clonotype was counted at least ten times. The chain recombines TRBV12-3 or TRBV12-4 with TRBJ2-7; 8 nucleotides align to TRBD2. V lost 7 bases and J lost 7; bases outside the gene matches: 18. The CDR3 loop spans 16 amino acids. CDR3 bases: TGTGCCAGCACTATGGGGCTACGGACTAGCCTCGGAGAGCAGTACTTC. Translated, it gives CASTMGLRTSLGEQYF.

This clonotype was observed many times. The chain uses TRBV27 and TRBJ2-3; D not certain. The length of the CDR3 is 15 residues. Trimming pared 3 bases from V and 0 bases from J, leaving 10 bases between. From germline, CDR1 is MNHEY and CDR2 SMNVEV (reference sequence). CDR3 protein: CASSFRWQSTDTQYF. CDR3 coding DNA: TGTGCCAGCAGTTTTAGGTGGCAGAGCACAGATACGCAGTATTTT.

This clonotype was observed at least ten times. V usage is TRBV7-9 and J usage is TRBJ2-7; 11 bases fit TRBD1. The junction had 9 bases not matched to a gene; V was cut back by 5 bases and J by 6 bases. The V gene's germline CDR1 is SEHNR and CDR2 FQNEAQ (reference sequence). This CDR3 spans 15 amino acids. CDR3 bases: TGTGCCAGCAGCCACACCGGGACAGGGGGAGCCGAGCAGTACTTC. Translating it yields CASSHTGTGGAEQYF.

This chain connects TRBV4-1 to TRBJ2-2; 8 nucleotides match TRBD2. The CDR3 is made up of 18 amino acids. V lost 0 bases and J lost 4; bases outside the gene matches: 10. Germline CDR1 MGHRA, CDR2 YSYEKL. CDR3 amino acids: CASSQDVYGRAVTGELFF. DNA for the CDR3: TGCGCCAGCAGCCAAGATGTTTACGGGAGGGCCGTCACCGGGGAGCTGTTTTTT.

The rearrangement joins TRBV20-1 to TRBJ2-7; the D gene is possibly TRBD2 (5 bases). The CDR3 covers 18 residues. V was clipped by 2 bases and J by 0 bases, with 23 bases between them. Germline V lookup: CDR1 DFQATT, CDR2 SNEGSKA (reference sequence). Written as DNA, the CDR3 is TGCAGTGCTAGACCTTCCCCCGTCAGGCGGGTATTCTCCTACGAGCAGTACTTC. Residues: CSARPSPVRRVFSYEQYF.

This clonotype was seen ten or more times. The chain has TRBV20-1 and TRBJ2-5; 9 positions match TRBD2. Germline CDR1 DFQATT, CDR2 SNEGSKA (reference sequence). This CDR3 region has 13 residues. V shed 3 bases, J shed 4 bases, and the junction held 3 bases outside the gene matches. In DNA form, the CDR3 reads TGCAGTGCTAGCAGACTAGCGGTAGAGACCCAGTACTTC. Its protein product is CSASRLAVETQYF.

This clonotype was counted ten times or more. The V and J genes are TRBV10-3 and TRBJ1-2; TRBD1 aligns across 7 bases. This CDR3 comprises 12 residues. V shed 8 bases and J 3 bases; nucleotides not matched to a gene: 3. Germline loops: CDR1 ENHRY, CDR2 SYGVKD. The CDR3 sequence: CAIGTVDYGYTF. CDR3 DNA sequence: TGTGCCATCGGGACAGTTGACTATGGCTACACCTTC.

As for this clonotype: A much larger clone lies one base from this, so it may be a read error. The genes are TRBV4-3 and TRBJ2-7; 10 nucleotides match TRBD1. This CDR3 is 14 amino acids long. J lost 5 bases, V lost 4 bases, and 5 bases had no gene match. Germline-derived CDR1 and CDR2 are LGHNA and YSLEER. CDR3 bases: TGCGCCAGCAGCCCGGGACAGGGGATAGACGAGCAGTACTTC. Its protein product is CASSPGQGIDEQYF.

The table lists this clonotype with many counts. The chain links TRBV5-1 to TRBJ2-3, with D perhaps matching TRBD1 (6 bases). V was clipped by 0 bases and J by 2 bases, with 13 bases between them. This CDR3 has 16 residues. The germline gives CDR1 SGHRS, CDR2 YFSETQ. The CDR3 here is CASSLGAGAYTDTQYF. CDR3 bases: TGCGCCAGCAGCTTGGGAGCAGGGGCCTACACAGATACGCAGTATTTT.

In its sample, this clonotype was seen many times. The V and J genes are TRBV6-1 and TRBJ1-1; no firm D call. V was clipped by 3 bases and J by 5 bases, with 13 bases between them. CDR1 is MNHNS and CDR2 is SASEGT in the germline V gene. The CDR3 totals 14 residues. The chain's CDR3 is CASSENPGGTEAFF. DNA of the CDR3: TGTGCCAGCAGTGAGAACCCGGGAGGGACTGAAGCTTTCTTT.

This clonotype was seen at least ten times. V gene TRBV20-1 combines with J gene TRBJ2-1; 8 bases align to TRBD2. Germline values: CDR1 DFQATT, CDR2 SNEGSKA (reference sequence). Trimming at V came to 3 bases and at J to 6 bases, leaving 4 bases not matched to a gene. This CDR3 comprises 13 residues. CDR3 DNA sequence: TGCAGTGCTAGCGGGGGGGTATTCAATGAGCAGTTCTTC. It is translated as CSASGGVFNEQFF.

The table lists this clonotype with many counts. The rearrangement joins TRBV3-1 to TRBJ2-7; maybe TRBD1 (6 bases). V dropped 3 bases and J dropped 1 base, with 10 bases sitting between them. Germline CDR1 LGHDT, CDR2 YNNKEL (reference sequence). The CDR3 sequence is 14 residues long. The CDR3 is CASSHWDTSYEQYF. In DNA, the CDR3 is TGTGCCAGCAGCCACTGGGACACTTCCTACGAGCAGTACTTC.

This clonotype was seen many times. The chain recombines TRBV10-3 with TRBJ2-3, with 7 positions matching TRBD1. The V segment lost 6 bases and the J segment 5 bases; nucleotides outside the gene matches: 8. The CDR3 totals 14 residues. Germline V CDR1 and CDR2: ENHRY, SYGVKD. CDR3 in DNA: TGTGCCATCAGCCTCCTAACAGGGGAAGATACGCAGTATTTT. This codes for CAISLLTGEDTQYF.

In its sample, this clonotype was seen many times. V is TRBV6-2 or TRBV6-3 and J is TRBJ1-3; D is uncertain. The CDR3 contains 18 residues. Deletions cut 0 bases from V and 0 bases from J, with 15 bases between. CDR1 MNHEY and CDR2 SVGEGT come from the germline V gene. The CDR3 spells CASSYSIGGAVSGNTIYF. CDR3 DNA: TGTGCCAGCAGTTACTCGATCGGCGGCGCCGTCTCTGGAAACACCATATATTTT.

The rearrangement uses TRBV7-2 and TRBJ2-3, with D perhaps TRBD2 (7 bases). The CDR3 consists of 14 residues. Germline assignment: CDR1 SGHTA and CDR2 FQGNSA. The V and J ends lost 5 bases and 4 bases respectively, with 13 bases between them. CDR3 loop: CASSLGGHADTQYF. CDR3 DNA sequence: TGTGCCAGCAGCCTCGGGGGGCATGCAGATACGCAGTATTTT.

This clonotype came up many times. The rearrangement links TRBV5-1 to TRBJ1-6; 10 bases are a match to TRBD1. The CDR3 loop spans 15 amino acids. J was trimmed by 7 bases and V by 3 bases; bases with no gene match: 4. Germline CDR1 SGHRS, CDR2 YFSETQ. The CDR3 DNA sequence: TGCGCCAGCAGCTGGGACAGGGGAAGGAATTCACCCCTCCACTTT. Protein sequence: CASSWDRGRNSPLHF.